The source of this TCR beta chain is a study of T cells in localized non-small cell lung cancer. Study-level results: Longer overall survival was seen with higher T cell density measured in blood. Clonality of T cells reached its maximum in uninvolved adjacent lung, surpassing tumor. It remains possible that heterogeneity exists, since only one tumor region was sequenced. Appearance in adjacent lung was seen for a median approximately 60 of the top 100 tumor clones.

Produced via immunoSEQ multiplex PCR; TCRdb's table is partial and in-frame only. The sample has 32,000 or so clones; roughly 90% are singletons. The CDR3 contains 17 residues. CDR1 SGDLS and CDR2 YYNGEE come from the germline V gene. After removal of 0 bases from V and 4 bases from J, the junction contained 9 bases not matched to a gene. This clone was counted a single time. The antigen is not known. Material: peripheral blood, obtained before any cancer treatment. This clonotype was obtained from a man aged 35 to 70 with stage I lung adenocarcinoma. The V and J genes are TRBV9 and TRBJ2-2; 7 positions match TRBD1. The CDR3 is CASSVAGTTGATGELFF. The DNA of the CDR3 is TGTGCCAGCAGCGTAGCCGGAACTACAGGGGCCACCGGGGAGCTGTTTTTT.